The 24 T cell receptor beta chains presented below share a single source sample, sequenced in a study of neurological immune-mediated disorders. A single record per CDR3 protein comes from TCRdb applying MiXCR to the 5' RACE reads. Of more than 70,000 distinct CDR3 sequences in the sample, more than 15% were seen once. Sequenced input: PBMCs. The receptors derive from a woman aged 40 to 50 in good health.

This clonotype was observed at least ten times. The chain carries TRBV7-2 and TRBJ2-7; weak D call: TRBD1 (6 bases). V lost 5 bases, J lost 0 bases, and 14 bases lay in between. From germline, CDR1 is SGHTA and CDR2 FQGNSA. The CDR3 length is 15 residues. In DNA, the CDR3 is TGTGCCAGCAGCCCTTTCCCCAGGGGCTCCTACGAGCAGTACTTC. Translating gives CASSPFPRGSYEQYF. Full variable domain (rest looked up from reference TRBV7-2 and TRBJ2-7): GAGVSQSPSNKVTEKGKDVELRCDPISGHTALYWYRQSLGQGLEFLIYFQGNSAPDKSGLPSDRFSAERTGGSVSTLTIQRTQQEDSAVYLCASSPFPRGSYEQYFGPGTRLTVT.

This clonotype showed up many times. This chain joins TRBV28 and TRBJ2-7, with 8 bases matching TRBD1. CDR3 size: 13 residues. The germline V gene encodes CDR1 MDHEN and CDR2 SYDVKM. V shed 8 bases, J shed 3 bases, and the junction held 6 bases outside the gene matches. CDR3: CASGGQDYYEQYV. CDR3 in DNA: TGTGCCAGCGGGGGACAGGACTACTACGAGCAGTACGTC.

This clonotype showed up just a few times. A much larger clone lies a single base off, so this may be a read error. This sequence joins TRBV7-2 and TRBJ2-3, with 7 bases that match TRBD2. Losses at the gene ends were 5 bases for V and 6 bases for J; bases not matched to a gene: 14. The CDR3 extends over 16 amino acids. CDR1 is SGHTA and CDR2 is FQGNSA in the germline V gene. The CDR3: CASSRGSEAGRDTQYF. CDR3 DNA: TGTGCCAGCAGCCGTGGATCCGAGGCCGGGAGGGATACGCAGTATTTT.

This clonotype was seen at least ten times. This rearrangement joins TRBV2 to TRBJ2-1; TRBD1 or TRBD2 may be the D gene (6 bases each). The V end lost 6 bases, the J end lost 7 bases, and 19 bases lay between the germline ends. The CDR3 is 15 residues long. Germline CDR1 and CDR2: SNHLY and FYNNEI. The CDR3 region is CASRLLYGGANEQFF. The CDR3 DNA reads TGTGCCAGCAGGCTTTTGTACGGGGGCGCAAATGAGCAGTTCTTC.

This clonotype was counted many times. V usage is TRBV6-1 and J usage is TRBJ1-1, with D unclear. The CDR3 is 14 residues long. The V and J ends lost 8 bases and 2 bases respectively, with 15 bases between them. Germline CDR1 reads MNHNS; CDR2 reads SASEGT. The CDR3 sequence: CASVRSEANTEAFF. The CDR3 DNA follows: TGTGCCAGCGTTCGGTCAGAGGCTAACACTGAAGCTTTCTTT.

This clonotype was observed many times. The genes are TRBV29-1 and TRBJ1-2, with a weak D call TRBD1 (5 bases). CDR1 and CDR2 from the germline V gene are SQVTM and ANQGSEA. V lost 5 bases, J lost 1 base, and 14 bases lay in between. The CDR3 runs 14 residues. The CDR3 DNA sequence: TGCAGCGTTTGGGGAACCAGGGTTAACTATGGCTACACCTTC. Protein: CSVWGTRVNYGYTF.

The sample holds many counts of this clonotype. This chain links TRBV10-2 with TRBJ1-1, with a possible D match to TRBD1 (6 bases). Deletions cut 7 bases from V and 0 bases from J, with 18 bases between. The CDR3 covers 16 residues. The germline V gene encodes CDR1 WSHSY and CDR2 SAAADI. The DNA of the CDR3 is TGCGCCAGCAAGGGGGGGCCCCCTTTTCTGAACACTGAAGCTTTCTTT. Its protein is CASKGGPPFLNTEAFF.

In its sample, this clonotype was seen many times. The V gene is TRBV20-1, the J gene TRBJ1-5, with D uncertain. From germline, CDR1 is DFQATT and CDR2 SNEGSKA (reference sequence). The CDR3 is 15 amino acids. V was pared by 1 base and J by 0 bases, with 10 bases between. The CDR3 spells CSARGVRGSNQPQHF. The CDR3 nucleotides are TGCAGTGCTAGAGGCGTCCGGGGTAGCAATCAGCCCCAGCATTTT.

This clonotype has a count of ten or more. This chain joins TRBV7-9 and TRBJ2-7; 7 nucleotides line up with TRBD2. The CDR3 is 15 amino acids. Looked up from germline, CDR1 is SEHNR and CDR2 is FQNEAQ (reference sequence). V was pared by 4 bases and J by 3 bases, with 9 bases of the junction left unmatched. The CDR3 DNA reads TGTGCCAGCAGCTCGCCCCCTAGCGGTATCTACGAGCAGTACTTC. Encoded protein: CASSSPPSGIYEQYF.

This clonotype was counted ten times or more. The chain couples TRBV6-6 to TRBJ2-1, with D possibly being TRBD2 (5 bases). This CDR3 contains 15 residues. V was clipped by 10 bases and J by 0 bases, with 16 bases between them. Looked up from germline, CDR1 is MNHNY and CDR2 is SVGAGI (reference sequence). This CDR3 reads CAISPGSSSYNEQFF. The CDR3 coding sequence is TGTGCCATCTCTCCGGGGTCGAGCTCCTACAATGAGCAGTTCTTC.

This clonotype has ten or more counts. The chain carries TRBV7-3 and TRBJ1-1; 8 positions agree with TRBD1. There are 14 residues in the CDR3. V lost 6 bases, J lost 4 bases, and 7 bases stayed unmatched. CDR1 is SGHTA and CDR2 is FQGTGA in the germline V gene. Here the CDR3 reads CASSLQGESTEAFF. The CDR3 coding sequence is TGTGCCAGCAGTTTACAGGGGGAGAGCACTGAAGCTTTCTTT.

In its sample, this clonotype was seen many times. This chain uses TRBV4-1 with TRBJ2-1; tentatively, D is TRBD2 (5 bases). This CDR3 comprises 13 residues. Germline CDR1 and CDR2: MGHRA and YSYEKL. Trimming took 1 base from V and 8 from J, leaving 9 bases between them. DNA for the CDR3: TGCGCCAGCAGCCAAGGAGGGCTCGATGAGCAGTTCTTC. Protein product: CASSQGGLDEQFF.

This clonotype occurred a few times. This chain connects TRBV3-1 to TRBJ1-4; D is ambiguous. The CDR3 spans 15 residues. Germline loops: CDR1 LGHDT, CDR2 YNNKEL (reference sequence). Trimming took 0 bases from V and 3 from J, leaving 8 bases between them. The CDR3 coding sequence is TGTGCCAGCAGCCAAGAGGCGGCGGCTAATGAAAAACTGTTTTTT. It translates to CASSQEAAANEKLFF.

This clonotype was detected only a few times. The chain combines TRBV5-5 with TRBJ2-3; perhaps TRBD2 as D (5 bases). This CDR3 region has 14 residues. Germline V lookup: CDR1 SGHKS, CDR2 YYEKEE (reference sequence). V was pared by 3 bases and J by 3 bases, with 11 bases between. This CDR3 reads CASSWRVGTDTQYF. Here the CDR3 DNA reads TGTGCCAGCAGCTGGCGGGTCGGTACAGATACGCAGTATTTT.

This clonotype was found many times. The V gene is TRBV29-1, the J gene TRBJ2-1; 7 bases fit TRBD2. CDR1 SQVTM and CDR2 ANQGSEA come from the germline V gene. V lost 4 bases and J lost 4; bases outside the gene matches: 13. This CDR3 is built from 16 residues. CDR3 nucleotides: TGCAGCGTTGGGGGGGGAAGGGGTGGGGAATACAATGAGCAGTTCTTC. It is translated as CSVGGGRGGEYNEQFF.

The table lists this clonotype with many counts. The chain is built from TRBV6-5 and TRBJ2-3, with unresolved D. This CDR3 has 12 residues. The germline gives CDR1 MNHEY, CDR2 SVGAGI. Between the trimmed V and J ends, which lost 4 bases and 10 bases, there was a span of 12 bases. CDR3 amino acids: CASSLDGWAQYF. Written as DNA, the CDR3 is TGTGCCAGCAGTTTAGACGGATGGGCGCAGTATTTT.

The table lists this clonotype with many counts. For the CDR3, the DNA is TGCGCCAGCAGCTTGGAAGGGGGGGGCTACACCTTC. Translating it yields CASSLEGGGYTF. The chain employs TRBV5-1 and TRBJ1-2; perhaps TRBD1 as D (6 bases). Trimming removed 0 bases at V and 8 bases at J, with 8 bases between. The CDR3 totals 12 residues. Germline V gene data show CDR1 as SGHRS and CDR2 as YFSETQ.

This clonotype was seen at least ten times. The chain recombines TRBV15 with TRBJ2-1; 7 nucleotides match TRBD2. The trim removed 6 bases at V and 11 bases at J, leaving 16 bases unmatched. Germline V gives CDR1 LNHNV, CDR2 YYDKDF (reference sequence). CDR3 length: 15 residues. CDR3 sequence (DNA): TGTGCCACCAGGACCGGGGATGGGGGGGTTCCCAAGCAGTTCTTC. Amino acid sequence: CATRTGDGGVPKQFF.

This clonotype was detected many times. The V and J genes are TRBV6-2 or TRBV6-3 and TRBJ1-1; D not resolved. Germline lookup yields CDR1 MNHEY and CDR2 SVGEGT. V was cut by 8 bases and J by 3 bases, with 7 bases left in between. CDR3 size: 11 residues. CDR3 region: CASRWDTEAFF. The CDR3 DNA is TGTGCCAGCCGATGGGACACTGAAGCTTTCTTT.

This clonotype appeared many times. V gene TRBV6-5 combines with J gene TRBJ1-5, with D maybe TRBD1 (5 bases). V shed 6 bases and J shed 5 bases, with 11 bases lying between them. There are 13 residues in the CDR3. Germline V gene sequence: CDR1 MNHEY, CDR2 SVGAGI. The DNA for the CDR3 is TGTGCCAGCAGGCCCGGGGCTCATCAGCCCCAGCATTTT. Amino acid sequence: CASRPGAHQPQHF.

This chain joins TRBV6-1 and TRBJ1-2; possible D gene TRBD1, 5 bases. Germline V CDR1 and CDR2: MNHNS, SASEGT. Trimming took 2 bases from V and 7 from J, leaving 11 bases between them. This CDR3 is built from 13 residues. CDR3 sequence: CASSEQGWRGYTF. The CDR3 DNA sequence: TGTGCCAGCAGTGAACAGGGTTGGCGTGGCTACACCTTC.

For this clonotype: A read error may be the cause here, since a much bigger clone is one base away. CDR3 DNA sequence: TGTGCCAGCAGTGAGTACCGCCAAGAGACCCAGTACTTC. It translates to CASSEYRQETQYF. The V and J genes are TRBV2 and TRBJ2-5; D gene unclear. This CDR3 spans 13 amino acids. V lost 3 bases and J lost 1, with 6 bases in between. CDR1 and CDR2 (germline): SNHLY, FYNNEI.

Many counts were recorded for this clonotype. CDR3 in amino acids: CASSSQGYNSPLHF. As DNA, the CDR3 is TGCGCCAGCAGCTCACAGGGTTACAATTCACCCCTCCACTTT. V usage is TRBV5-1 and J usage is TRBJ1-6; a possible D gene is TRBD1 (6 bases). The CDR3 spans 14 residues. V shed 3 bases and J shed 7 bases, with 11 bases lying between them. Germline-derived CDR1 and CDR2 are SGHRS and YFSETQ.

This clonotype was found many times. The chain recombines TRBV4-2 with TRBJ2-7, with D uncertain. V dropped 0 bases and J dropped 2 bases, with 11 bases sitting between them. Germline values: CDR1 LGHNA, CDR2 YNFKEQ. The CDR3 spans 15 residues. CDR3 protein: CASSQEMSETYEQYF. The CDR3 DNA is TGTGCCAGCAGCCAAGAGATGAGTGAAACCTACGAGCAGTACTTC.